This T cell receptor (beta chain) was identified in a study of blood T cells in healthy people across ages. Sample-barcoded 5' priming and a J-beta primer mix drove a second PCR of roughly 6 to 12 cycles. TCRdb passed the 5' RACE reads through MiXCR, listing each CDR3 protein once. This sample has over a million distinct CDR3 sequences, with roughly 59% found just once. Only a few counts were recorded for this clonotype. This CDR3 is built from 11 residues. The germline V gene has CDR1 SGHVS and CDR2 FQNEAQ. The V and J ends lost 2 bases and 11 bases respectively, with 9 bases between them. This receptor was obtained from a young man in good health. The chain employs TRBV7-8 and TRBJ2-5, with D tentatively TRBD2 (5 bases). The sample was blood. The CDR3 protein is CASSLTDYQYF. Written as DNA, the CDR3 is TGTGCCAGCAGCTTAACAGACTATCAGTACTTC.